The clone carrying this T cell receptor (beta chain) has only a few counts. Its target is not known. Exposure to brentuximab vedotin varied, and each patient had relapsed following autologous stem cell transplantation. The sample comes from a study of PD-1 blockade in classical Hodgkin lymphoma. Germline V gene lookup returns CDR1 LNHNV and CDR2 YYDKDF (reference sequence). The CDR3 loop spans 17 amino acids. The V gene end was trimmed by 1 base and the J gene end by 3 bases; junction bases not matched to a gene: 6. Profiled with immunoSEQ multiplex PCR; TCRdb holds only in-frame clones, not every one. The sample records more than 45,000 clones, around 90% being singletons. Whole-study findings and limits: Excluded were patients who started nivolumab under 1 year after ASCT, a group that had lower diversity. Patients who responded completely had about the same baseline diversity as newly diagnosed patients. Researchers reported that CD4+ TCR diversity, though not CD8+, rose significantly by C4D1.

This chain joins TRBV15 and TRBJ2-6; TRBD2 matches at 7 bases. The origin of this receptor is a human donor with classical Hodgkin lymphoma. This material consisted of peripheral blood mononuclear cells (PBMCs), taken before the second cycle of nivolumab. CDR3 sequence reads: CATSRALPGGGANVLTF. The CDR3 DNA is TGTGCCACCAGCAGAGCCCTCCCGGGGGGTGGGGCCAACGTCCTGACTTTC. The whole variable domain, remainder taken from reference TRBV15 and TRBJ2-6, is DAMVIQNPRYQVTQFGKPVTLSCSQTLNHNVMYWYQQKSSQAPKLLFHYYDKDFNNEADTPDNFQSRRPNTSFCFLDIRSPGLGDTAMYLCATSRALPGGGANVLTFGAGSRLTVL.